This T cell receptor beta chain comes out of a study of T cell repertoires in cytomegalovirus infection. Study context: Alongside well-studied HLA-B-restricted CMV epitopes, recently identified HLA-C-restricted CMV epitopes were also used. Overall study findings and caveats: HLA-C-restricted TCR beta clonotypes specific for CMV led the ex vivo response.

A single record per CDR3 protein comes from TCRdb applying MiXCR to the reads. Of fewer than 1,000,000 distinct CDR3 sequences listed, approximately 31% were seen once; the top ten hold around 15%. Many counts were recorded for this clonotype. Its antigen is as yet unknown. The CDR3 has 19 amino acids. Germline V CDR1 and CDR2: SGHVS, FQNEAQ. V gave up 6 bases and J gave up 0 bases; unmatched junction bases: 16. Material: cultured CD8+ T cells from PBMCs, obtained from culture after CMV antigen stimulation. The gene calls are TRBV7-8 and TRBJ2-5, with TRBD2 matching over 10 bases. The receptor was derived from a human donor in good health (CMV status not recorded). Some clones in this sample may be carry-over from other donors' samples. In nucleotides, the CDR3 is TGTGCCAGCAGACTAATTGGATCCGGACTAGCGGCGTACCAAGAGACCCAGTACTTC. Its translation is CASRLIGSGLAAYQETQYF.